These 19 T cell receptor beta chains were all obtained from the same sample, sequenced in a study of T cells in Graves' hyperthyroidism and ophthalmopathy. TCR beta CDR3 regions were amplified from RNA transcripts. The HTBI primer set drove a first-round RT-PCR of the TCR CDR3. TCRdb re-called the multiplex PCR reads through MiXCR, storing one row per CDR3 protein. The sample shows hundreds of thousands of distinct CDR3 sequences, roughly 14% of them seen only once. Sequenced material: blood. The receptors shown here come from a woman in her 40s with Graves' ophthalmopathy.

This clonotype was seen only once. The V gene is TRBV6-2 or TRBV6-3, the J gene TRBJ2-7; 10 nucleotides match TRBD1. The CDR3 has 16 residues. J lost 3 bases, V lost 1 base, and 6 bases had no gene match. The germline CDR1 and CDR2 sequences are MNHEY and SVGEGT. CDR3 sequence (DNA): TGTGCCAGCAGTTACTTTGCTGGACAGGGGGACTACGAGCAGTACTTC. This sequence encodes CASSYFAGQGDYEQYF.

This clonotype came up many times. The rearrangement links TRBV5-8 to TRBJ2-7; D call uncertain. CDR1 and CDR2 from the germline V gene are SGHTS and YDEGEE. The CDR3 totals 13 residues. The ends were cut back, 5 bases at V and 2 bases at J, with 11 bases in the middle. The CDR3 loop is CASSSHGPYEQYF. DNA of the CDR3: TGTGCCAGCAGTTCCCATGGACCCTACGAGCAGTACTTC.

Concerning this clonotype: An end of the junction differs from the germline gene, which may be a read error. The rearrangement joins TRBV11-2 to TRBJ2-1; 7 positions match TRBD1. Per the germline V gene, CDR1 is SGHAT and CDR2 is FQNNGV. CDR3 length equals 15 residues. For the CDR3, the DNA is TGTGCCAGCAGCTTAGGAACAGGGGAAACTTATGAGCAGTCCTTC. It is translated as CASSLGTGETYEQSF.

The V gene is TRBV7-2, the J gene TRBJ2-7; 8 nucleotides line up with TRBD1. CDR3 length equals 15 residues. Germline V CDR1 and CDR2: SGHTA, FQGNSA. The J segment lost 2 bases and the V segment lost 0 bases, leaving 3 bases of the junction unmatched. This chain's CDR3 is CASSLAARGPYEQYF. DNA of the CDR3: TGTGCCAGCAGCTTAGCGGCCAGGGGGCCCTACGAGCAGTACTTC.

This clonotype was recorded many times. The V call is TRBV7-2, the J call TRBJ2-5; D gene unclear. This CDR3 comprises 13 residues. Germline assignment: CDR1 SGHTA and CDR2 FQGNSA. Trimming took off 6 bases at V and 4 bases at J, with 12 bases between the two ends. In DNA form, the CDR3 reads TGTGCCAGCAGTTTAAGCTCTGGAGAGACCCAGTACTTC. Translated, it gives CASSLSSGETQYF.

The CDR3: CATSRSGTFSGETQYF. As DNA, the CDR3 is TGTGCCACCAGCAGATCCGGGACATTTTCGGGGGAGACCCAGTACTTC. V usage is TRBV15 and J usage is TRBJ2-5; possibly TRBD1 for D (6 bases). Germline CDR1 is LNHNV and CDR2 is YYDKDF (reference sequence). There are 16 residues in the CDR3. The V end lost 2 bases, the J end lost 5 bases, and 18 bases lay between the germline ends.

This chain connects TRBV11-2 to TRBJ2-4; D call uncertain. Trimming cost V 7 bases and J 2 bases, with 15 bases left between them. Germline assignment: CDR1 SGHAT and CDR2 FQNNGV. The CDR3 is made up of 15 amino acids. The CDR3 region is CASTPIPYPKNIQYF. DNA of the CDR3: TGTGCCAGCACCCCCATCCCCTACCCCAAAAACATTCAGTACTTC.

This clonotype has a handful of counts. An end of the junction differs from the germline gene, which may be a read error. The chain recombines TRBV20-1 with TRBJ2-7, with a tentative D call TRBD2 (5 bases). Germline CDR1 DFQATT, CDR2 SNEGSKA (reference sequence). This CDR3 contains 15 residues. The CDR3 here is CSANSFRGYDYEPYF. DNA of the CDR3: TGCAGTGCTAATTCCTTTCGGGGTTACGACTACGAGCCGTACTTC.

The chain couples TRBV12-3 or TRBV12-4 to TRBJ2-7, with D perhaps TRBD1 (6 bases). The CDR3 consists of 13 residues. V dropped 7 bases and J dropped 7 bases, with 17 bases sitting between them. CDR3 region: CASKNRESREQYF. For the CDR3, the DNA is TGTGCCAGCAAAAACAGGGAATCGAGGGAGCAGTACTTC.

Ten or more counts support this clonotype. The CDR3 sequence: CASSYGAGRPYEQYF. The CDR3 nucleotides are TGTGCCAGCAGTTACGGTGCAGGGCGTCCCTACGAGCAGTACTTC. V gene TRBV6-5 combines with J gene TRBJ2-7; tentative D call: TRBD1 (5 bases). The V gene's germline CDR1 is MNHEY and CDR2 SVGAGI. V lost 2 bases to trimming and J lost 2 bases, with 13 bases between them. The CDR3 has 15 residues.

This clonotype was observed many times. This chain connects TRBV4-1 to TRBJ1-1; no clear D. Trimming stripped 1 base from V and 0 bases from J, with 6 bases between. Germline V gene sequence: CDR1 MGHRA, CDR2 YSYEKL. CDR3 size: 14 residues. This CDR3 is CASSQAGMNTEAFF. The DNA of the CDR3 is TGCGCCAGCAGCCAAGCAGGTATGAACACTGAAGCTTTCTTT.

The V call is TRBV28, the J call TRBJ1-1; the match to TRBD1 covers 7 bases. Losses at the gene ends were 4 bases for V and 0 bases for J; bases not matched to a gene: 8. Germline V gene sequence: CDR1 MDHEN, CDR2 SYDVKM. The CDR3 spans 16 residues. CDR3 DNA sequence: TGTGCCAGCAGTTCGCGCAGGGGGGACCTGAACACTGAAGCTTTCTTT. Its protein is CASSSRRGDLNTEAFF. The whole variable domain, remainder taken from reference TRBV28 and TRBJ1-1, is DVKVTQSSRYLVKRTGEKVFLECVQDMDHENMFWYRQDPGLGLRLIYFSYDVKMKEKGDIPEGYSVSREKKERFSLILESASTNQTSMYLCASSSRRGDLNTEAFFGQGTRLTVV.

The sample holds many counts of this clonotype. The gene calls are TRBV6-2 or TRBV6-3 and TRBJ2-5; no firm D call. In germline, CDR1 is MNHEY, CDR2 SVGEGT. The CDR3 length is 12 residues. V dropped 6 bases and J dropped 5 bases, with 10 bases sitting between them. CDR3 protein: CASSLDEETQYF. CDR3 coding DNA: TGTGCCAGCAGCTTGGACGAGGAGACCCAGTACTTC.

This clonotype was seen at least ten times. The chain employs TRBV28 and TRBJ2-7; tentatively, D is TRBD2 (6 bases). CDR3 length: 15 amino acids. CDR1 is MDHEN, CDR2 SYDVKM, per germline. V was pared by 6 bases and J by 4 bases, with 19 bases between. CDR3 in DNA: TGTGCCAGCAGCCGGGACTCCCCCCTCGGGTACGAGCAGTACTTC. Its protein product is CASSRDSPLGYEQYF.

This clonotype appeared many times. In DNA form, the CDR3 reads TGTGCCAGCAGTTCGTTAGGACAGGGGGCCATTAGGTCCTACGAGCAGTACTTC. It codes for CASSSLGQGAIRSYEQYF. V is TRBV6-5 and J is TRBJ2-7, with 11 bases matching TRBD1. The germline CDR1 and CDR2 sequences are MNHEY and SVGAGI. This CDR3 has 18 residues. The V segment lost 4 bases and the J segment 1 base; nucleotides outside the gene matches: 12.

This clonotype showed up many times. The V gene is TRBV7-8, the J gene TRBJ2-5; D possibly corresponds to TRBD1 (6 bases). The V gene's germline CDR1 is SGHVS and CDR2 FQNEAQ. The CDR3 has 16 amino acids. With 3 bases removed from V and 2 bases from J, the gap between germline ends came to 16 bases. CDR3 residues: CASSFSRGRIQETQYF. The CDR3 nucleotides read TGTGCCAGCAGCTTTAGCAGGGGTAGAATTCAAGAGACCCAGTACTTC.

This chain joins TRBV6-2 or TRBV6-3 and TRBJ1-5; the match to TRBD1 covers 7 bases. There are 15 residues in the CDR3. The germline V gene encodes CDR1 MNHEY and CDR2 SVGEGT. J gave up 7 bases and V 6 bases, and 12 bases lay outside the gene matches. CDR3 amino acids: CASSPGQFFLQPQHF. The CDR3 DNA is TGTGCCAGCAGCCCGGGACAGTTCTTCCTGCAGCCCCAGCATTTT.

A few counts support this clonotype. The chain uses TRBV20-1 and TRBJ2-7, with 12 bases aligning to TRBD2. The CDR3 length is 17 residues. V was clipped by 0 bases and J by 4 bases; unmatched bases: 10. CDR1 is DFQATT and CDR2 is SNEGSKA in the germline V gene (reference sequence). CDR3: CSARERTSGTFSYEQYF. CDR3 DNA: TGCAGTGCTAGAGAAAGGACTAGCGGGACCTTCTCGTACGAGCAGTACTTC.

This clonotype was seen many times. The rearrangement uses TRBV12-3 or TRBV12-4 and TRBJ2-2; 9 bases are a match to TRBD1. This CDR3 comprises 15 residues. The V and J ends lost 4 bases and 7 bases, in that order; junction bases with no gene match: 7. The CDR3 nucleotides are TGTGCCAGCAGTTCCGGACAGGGGAGGGTCGGGGAGCTGTTTTTT. Translated, it gives CASSSGQGRVGELFF.